This T cell receptor beta chain was profiled in a study of blood T cell repertoires in COVID-19. Study summary: From T cells, B-cell-depleted T cells, or PBMCs came the material, which was cDNA or gDNA.

In the original processing: The authors estimated nucleated cell counts from reference gene primer amplification. Clones were sequenced by immunoSEQ multiplex PCR, and TCRdb holds only the in-frame ones, with some missing. The V and J calls and the clone size are those of that table, but D and trimming were determined from the DNA. This table has fewer than 500,000 clones, 70% to 90% appearing once. Residents of about two dozen US areas, aged roughly 18 to 89 years, made up the participants. In assigning cohorts, the study relied on participant-reported clinical history. This CDR3 region has 12 residues. Trimming shortened V by 10 bases and J by 1 base, and 8 bases separated the two germline ends. CDR1 MNHEY and CDR2 SMNVEV come from the germline V gene (reference sequence).

The sample taken for sequencing was PBMCs or T cells enriched from blood (not recorded which). This chain connects TRBV27 to TRBJ2-1; D not certain. The source is a woman aged 18-29 years with acute COVID-19. CDR3 in amino acids: CATAESYNEQFF. The CDR3 bases are TGTGCCACCGCTGAGTCCTACAATGAGCAGTTCTTC.